These 27 T cell receptor beta chains were sequenced from one sample in a study of beta chain features in type 1 diabetes. Expressed TCRB transcripts were sequenced, since all the RNA that had been isolated was reverse transcribed. Generated by immunoSEQ multiplex PCR, the TCRdb table keeps only in-frame clones and is missing some. The repertoire has 250,000 to 350,000 clones, about 10% of them found once; the top ten carry roughly 0.014%. The specimen sequenced was naive CD4+ T cells from blood. Receptors originate from a woman aged 25-40 years in good health.

This clone showed up just a few times. This chain links TRBV19 with TRBJ2-5; 9 bases agree with TRBD2. Germline-derived CDR1 and CDR2 are LNHDA and SQIVND (reference sequence). This CDR3 comprises 17 residues. V lost 5 bases and J lost 3; bases outside the gene matches: 13. CDR3 sequence: CASSGETGSSGEETQYF. The CDR3 DNA reads TGTGCCAGTAGTGGAGAAACAGGGTCTAGCGGGGAAGAGACCCAGTACTTC.

The chain uses TRBV28 and TRBJ2-3; 8 nucleotides match TRBD1. The CDR3 covers 14 residues. Germline V gene data show CDR1 as MDHEN and CDR2 as SYDVKM. J lost 4 bases, V lost 7 bases, and 7 bases had no gene match. The CDR3 protein is CASNGQGNADTQYF. For the CDR3, the DNA is TGTGCCAGCAATGGACAGGGAAATGCAGATACGCAGTATTTT.

The chain combines TRBV7-2 with TRBJ2-7; 12 nucleotides agree with TRBD2. Trimming cost V 5 bases and J 3 bases; bases outside gene matches: 2. Per germline, CDR1 SGHTA and CDR2 FQGNSA. This CDR3 contains 14 residues. The CDR3 sequence: CASSRTSGNYEQYF. The CDR3 DNA reads TGTGCCAGCAGCCGGACTAGCGGGAACTACGAGCAGTACTTC.

There are a few counts of this clone. The J gene is TRBJ1-1, the V gene TRBV7-9; a possible D gene is TRBD1 (6 bases). The germline gives CDR1 SEHNR, CDR2 FQNEAQ (reference sequence). The length of the CDR3 is 14 residues. Deletions cut 6 bases from V and 4 bases from J, with 15 bases between. In DNA form, the CDR3 reads TGTGCCAGCAGTGTCTCGACAGGCAGCACTGAAGCTTTCTTT. Protein: CASSVSTGSTEAFF.

The sample holds a few counts of this clone. The CDR3 DNA follows: TGTGCCAGCAGCTTAGGCAGGGGGACTAGCGGAACCCAGTACTTC. The encoded protein is CASSLGRGTSGTQYF. V is TRBV7-2 and J is TRBJ2-5; 11 bases align to TRBD2. After removal of 1 base from V and 8 bases from J, the junction contained 6 bases not matched to a gene. This CDR3 has 15 amino acids. Germline CDR1 reads SGHTA; CDR2 reads FQGNSA.

The V and J genes are TRBV15 and TRBJ2-6; D gene unclear. The germline V gene encodes CDR1 LNHNV and CDR2 YYDKDF (reference sequence). Trimming took 4 bases from V and 0 from J, leaving 7 bases between them. The CDR3 has 15 residues. The CDR3 DNA sequence: TGTGCCACCAGCACTACAGCCTCTGGGGCCAACGTCCTGACTTTC. Amino acid sequence: CATSTTASGANVLTF. Full variable domain (missing parts from reference TRBV15 and TRBJ2-6): DAMVIQNPRYQVTQFGKPVTLSCSQTLNHNVMYWYQQKSSQAPKLLFHYYDKDFNNEADTPDNFQSRRPNTSFCFLDIRSPGLGDTAMYLCATSTTASGANVLTFGAGSRLTVL.

The V and J genes are TRBV9 and TRBJ1-3, with D possibly TRBD1 on 6 matching bases. Trimming left V 4 bases short and J 1 base short, with 15 bases between. Germline assignment: CDR1 SGDLS and CDR2 YYNGEE. The CDR3 has 16 amino acids. For the CDR3, the DNA is TGTGCCAGCAGCCCGAGGGAGACAGGTTCTGGAAACACCATATATTTT. Translating gives CASSPRETGSGNTIYF.

The CDR3 sequence: CASSLGVLRWETQYF. The CDR3 DNA sequence: TGTGCCAGCAGTTTGGGAGTCCTAAGGTGGGAGACCCAGTACTTC. V gene TRBV28 combines with J gene TRBJ2-5; D is possibly TRBD2 (5 bases). Germline lookup yields CDR1 MDHEN and CDR2 SYDVKM. The V gene lost 3 bases and the J gene lost 5 bases, with 16 bases spanning the gap. The CDR3 spans 15 residues.

This clone has only a few counts. The chain uses TRBV27 and TRBJ2-2; 7 positions agree with TRBD1. The CDR3 has 15 residues. The junction had 8 bases not matched to a gene; V was cut back by 8 bases and J by 2 bases. Germline V lookup: CDR1 MNHEY, CDR2 SMNVEV (reference sequence). The CDR3 reads CASRHGTANTGELFF. The DNA for the CDR3 is TGTGCCAGCCGACACGGGACAGCCAACACCGGGGAGCTGTTTTTT.

The rearrangement uses TRBV9 and TRBJ2-1; TRBD1 agrees at 7 bases. CDR1 and CDR2 from the germline V gene are SGDLS and YYNGEE. After removal of 0 bases from V and 7 bases from J, the junction contained 7 bases not matched to a gene. This CDR3 has 15 residues. This CDR3 reads CASSVEGARENEQFF. The CDR3 DNA sequence: TGTGCCAGCAGCGTAGAGGGGGCTAGGGAAAATGAGCAGTTCTTC.

The V call is TRBV7-3, the J call TRBJ1-1; D possibly corresponds to TRBD1 (5 bases). Germline assignment: CDR1 SGHTA and CDR2 FQGTGA. The CDR3 length is 15 residues. Between the trimmed V and J ends, which lost 5 bases and 0 bases, there was a span of 13 bases. DNA of the CDR3: TGTGCCAGCAGCCCGTGGGGGGGTTTGAACACTGAAGCTTTCTTT. Translated: CASSPWGGLNTEAFF.

This clone was picked up a small number of times. The chain employs TRBV18 and TRBJ2-7; 14 nucleotides align to TRBD2. Per the germline V gene, CDR1 is KGHSH and CDR2 is LQKENI. The CDR3 loop spans 15 amino acids. V shed 3 bases, J shed 7 bases, and the junction held 5 bases outside the gene matches. The CDR3 protein is CASSPPGLAGVEQYF. As DNA, the CDR3 is TGTGCCAGCTCACCCCCGGGACTAGCGGGAGTGGAGCAGTACTTC.

This clone was seen only a few times. This chain uses TRBV7-6 with TRBJ1-1, with unresolved D. The CDR3 length is 17 residues. V was clipped by 0 bases and J by 3 bases, with 17 bases between them. Looked up from germline, CDR1 is SGHVS and CDR2 is FNYEAQ. CDR3 coding DNA: TGTGCCAGCAGCTTAGCAAACCCCCAAGGGAGTTACACTGAAGCTTTCTTT. This encodes CASSLANPQGSYTEAFF.

In this sample, this clone turned up a few times. The V call is TRBV25-1, the J call TRBJ1-1, with a tentative D call TRBD1 (6 bases). Germline V gene lookup returns CDR1 MGHDK and CDR2 SYGVNS. V was cut by 2 bases and J by 5 bases, with 15 bases left in between. The CDR3 spans 15 residues. The CDR3 spells CASSEPRGEVTEAFF. The CDR3 region has the DNA TGTGCCAGCAGTGAACCCAGGGGCGAAGTGACTGAAGCTTTCTTT.

This clone was counted between two and nine times. The same CDR3 also results from other DNA sequences found in this sample. The rearrangement uses TRBV29-1 and TRBJ1-5, with 8 bases matching TRBD1. V trimming: 7 bases; J trimming: 4 bases; junction bases outside the gene matches: 3. CDR3 size: 12 residues. Per the germline V gene, CDR1 is SQVTM and CDR2 is ANQGSEA. The CDR3, as DNA: TGCAGCGCCGGACAGGGTAATCAGCCCCAGCATTTT. Residues: CSAGQGNQPQHF.

The V call is TRBV29-1, the J call TRBJ2-7; maybe TRBD2 (5 bases). The length of the CDR3 is 11 residues. Germline V lookup: CDR1 SQVTM, CDR2 ANQGSEA. V lost 7 bases and J lost 7, with 14 bases in between. The CDR3 DNA reads as TGCAGCGCCGGGATTACGGGGGAGCAGTACTTC. It encodes CSAGITGEQYF.

V gene TRBV19 combines with J gene TRBJ1-1; a possible D gene is TRBD1 (6 bases). The germline V gene encodes CDR1 LNHDA and CDR2 SQIVND (reference sequence). V was pared by 5 bases and J by 1 base, with 8 bases between. There are 13 residues in the CDR3. The CDR3: CASSLQGNTEAFF. CDR3 DNA sequence: TGTGCCAGTAGTCTACAGGGGAACACTGAAGCTTTCTTT.

This rearrangement joins TRBV30 to TRBJ2-1; 8 nucleotides agree with TRBD1. V lost 4 bases to trimming and J lost 4 bases; unmatched junction nucleotides: 9. This CDR3 spans 15 amino acids. Germline V gene data show CDR1 as GTSNPN and CDR2 as SVGIG (reference sequence). The CDR3, as DNA: TGTGCCTGGACCCCTCAGGGGGCGCGGTACAATGAGCAGTTCTTC. Protein product: CAWTPQGARYNEQFF.

The chain joins TRBV21-1 to TRBJ2-2; the D call in the table, TRBD1, was not verified against the DNA. TRBV21-1 is an annotated pseudogene. The CDR3 is 15 residues long. The CDR3: CASSRNWQGGRELFF. The CDR3 DNA follows: TGTGCCAGCAGCAGAAATTGGCAGGGCGGCCGGGAGCTGTTTTTT.

This clone appeared a few times. The chain combines TRBV4-2 with TRBJ1-5; TRBD1 matches at 12 bases. Germline-derived CDR1 and CDR2 are LGHNA and YNFKEQ. With V trimmed by 1 base and J by 6 bases, 4 bases remained unmatched. The CDR3 covers 16 residues. The CDR3 protein is CASSQGDRGLGQPQHF. For the CDR3, the DNA is TGTGCCAGCAGCCAAGGGGACAGGGGGCTCGGTCAGCCCCAGCATTTT.

J is TRBJ1-2 and V is TRBV7-6, with D perhaps TRBD1 (5 bases). The germline CDR1 and CDR2 sequences are SGHVS and FNYEAQ. Trimming left V 4 bases short and J 8 bases short, with 23 bases between. The CDR3 covers 16 residues. The CDR3: CASSYNPVQVPGGYTF. In DNA form, the CDR3 reads TGTGCCAGCAGCTACAACCCGGTACAGGTCCCTGGAGGCTACACCTTC. The full variable domain, with the rest looked up from reference TRBV7-6 and TRBJ1-2, is GAGVSQSPRYKVTKRGQDVALRCDPISGHVSLYWYRQALGQGPEFLTYFNYEAQQDKSGLPNDRFSAERPEGSISTLTIQRTEQRDSAMYRCASSYNPVQVPGGYTFGSGTRLTVV.

This clone turned up a few times. The genes are TRBV2 and TRBJ2-5, with a weak D call TRBD2 (7 bases). Trimming pared 3 bases from V and 9 bases from J, leaving 17 bases between. The CDR3 spans 14 residues. Germline V gene data show CDR1 as SNHLY and CDR2 as FYNNEI. DNA for the CDR3: TGTGCCAGCAGTGAGACTAGCAAGAGGGGGGCCCAGTACTTC. Its protein product is CASSETSKRGAQYF. Together with reference TRBV2 and TRBJ2-5, the CDR3 gives the full variable domain: EPEVTQTPSHQVTQMGQEVILRCVPISNHLYFYWYRQILGQKVEFLVSFYNNEISEKSEIFDDQFSVERPDGSNFTLKIRSTKLEDSAMYFCASSETSKRGAQYFGPGTRLLVL.

The chain is built from TRBV2 and TRBJ1-2, with unresolved D. Germline CDR1 reads SNHLY; CDR2 reads FYNNEI. With 4 bases removed from V and 2 bases from J, the gap between germline ends came to 5 bases. The CDR3 covers 12 residues. In DNA form, the CDR3 reads TGTGCCAGCAGTGCGGAGAACTATGGCTACACCTTC. This sequence encodes CASSAENYGYTF.

V gene TRBV7-2 combines with J gene TRBJ2-5; 13 bases match TRBD2. V lost 5 bases to trimming and J lost 5 bases; unmatched junction nucleotides: 8. The germline V gene encodes CDR1 SGHTA and CDR2 FQGNSA. The CDR3 consists of 16 residues. The CDR3 sequence is CASSTGLAGAAETQYF. The CDR3, as DNA: TGTGCCAGCAGCACCGGACTAGCGGGAGCGGCCGAGACCCAGTACTTC.

This clone was counted between two and nine times. Other DNA sequences in the same sample also yield this CDR3. V usage is TRBV30 and J usage is TRBJ1-5, with TRBD1 matching over 8 bases. V dropped 3 bases and J dropped 4; count of bases not matched to a gene: 2. The CDR3 is 13 residues long. From germline, CDR1 is GTSNPN and CDR2 SVGIG (reference sequence). This CDR3 is CAWSGTGNQPQHF. CDR3 sequence (DNA): TGTGCCTGGAGCGGGACAGGTAATCAGCCCCAGCATTTT.

V usage is TRBV30 and J usage is TRBJ2-5; tentatively, D is TRBD2 (7 bases). In germline, CDR1 is GTSNPN, CDR2 SVGIG (reference sequence). V gave up 3 bases and J gave up 5 bases, with 16 bases separating them. The CDR3 sequence is 14 residues long. This chain's CDR3 is CAWSPGEGVETQYF. CDR3 nucleotides: TGTGCCTGGAGCCCAGGGGAGGGGGTCGAGACCCAGTACTTC.

This clone has just a few counts. The chain joins TRBV25-1 to TRBJ1-1; perhaps TRBD1 as D (5 bases). The CDR3 is made up of 15 amino acids. Germline V gives CDR1 MGHDK, CDR2 SYGVNS. The V end lost 0 bases, the J end lost 6 bases, and 14 bases lay between the germline ends. The CDR3 reads CASSEYAGKGSEAFF. In nucleotides, the CDR3 is TGTGCCAGCAGTGAATATGCAGGGAAGGGTTCTGAAGCTTTCTTT.